Below are 4 T cell receptor beta chains sequenced from a single sample in a study of chronic HIV infection and antiretroviral therapy. TCRdb reanalysed the 5' RACE reads using MiXCR and keeps one entry per CDR3 protein. The sample lists about 38,000 distinct CDR3 sequences, more than 8% occurring once. The sequencing sample was made of peripheral blood. Receptors were obtained from an adult who had HIV and had not received antiretroviral therapy, or was an uninfected healthy control (not recorded which).

V and J are TRBV28 and TRBJ1-5; maybe TRBD1 (6 bases). There are 14 residues in the CDR3. V lost 3 bases to trimming and J lost 6 bases, with 12 bases between them. In germline, CDR1 is MDHEN, CDR2 SYDVKM. The DNA of the CDR3 is TGTGCCAGCAGTTTCAGGGGAGAAGGTCAGCCCCAGCATTTT. Translated: CASSFRGEGQPQHF.

The V and J genes are TRBV3-1 and TRBJ2-3, with D perhaps matching TRBD1 (6 bases). CDR1 and CDR2 from the germline V gene are LGHDT and YNNKEL (reference sequence). The CDR3 covers 17 residues. Trimming stripped 1 base from V and 4 bases from J, with 18 bases between. CDR3 residues: CASSQAWTARGADTQYF. The CDR3 region has the DNA TGTGCCAGCAGCCAAGCCTGGACGGCCAGGGGCGCAGATACGCAGTATTTT.

This clonotype was seen at least ten times. The rearrangement joins TRBV28 to TRBJ2-4; D may match TRBD1 or TRBD2 (5 bases each). This CDR3 comprises 18 residues. From germline, CDR1 is MDHEN and CDR2 SYDVKM. V was clipped by 7 bases and J by 6 bases, with 28 bases between them. Here the CDR3 DNA reads TGTGCCAGCACCAGGGACCCGACATTTTGGTTCGGAGGAAACATTCAGTACTTC. It yields the protein CASTRDPTFWFGGNIQYF.

About this clonotype itself: It may be a read error: a sequence one base away is much more abundant. The V and J genes are TRBV4-1 and TRBJ1-1; D may be TRBD1 (5 bases). The V gene's germline CDR1 is MGHRA and CDR2 YSYEKL. The CDR3 extends over 14 amino acids. The CDR3 coding sequence is TGCGCCAGCAGCCAAGAGTCAGGGTTTACTGAAACTTTCTTT. It yields the protein CASSQESGFTETFF.